The clone carrying this T cell receptor (beta chain) was seen a few times. Via MiXCR, TCRdb re-called the RT-PCR reads, giving one row per CDR3 protein. The sample holds about 680,000 distinct CDR3 sequences, 14% seen once. CDR1 LGHDT and CDR2 YNNKEL come from the germline V gene (reference sequence). V gave up 1 base and J gave up 3 bases, with 11 bases separating them. The CDR3 loop spans 15 amino acids. The sequencing sample was made of memory CD4+ T cells from blood. This rearrangement joins TRBV3-1 to TRBJ2-3; either TRBD1 or TRBD2 may supply D (6 bases each). This receptor was taken from a female donor in good health, serving as a healthy control. CDR3 coding DNA: TGTGCCAGCAGCCAAGCGAGGGGGGAGACAGATACGCAGTATTTT. It yields the protein CASSQARGETDTQYF.